This T cell receptor (beta chain) appears in the sequencing data of a study of cytomegalovirus exposure and HLA in healthy donors (dated by TCRdb to about 2017). Turning to the overall study: According to an earlier analysis of around 600 of the donors, some 180 million T cells yielded 90 million to 140 million unique TCR beta sequences and about 300 Gb of sequence data. The study aimed to test whether signatures of past pathogen exposure could be identified by cataloging public T cell receptors. The genetic ancestry cluster associated with self-reported Caucasian donors included about four fifths of the roughly 400 genotyped donors. All discovery cohort repertoires had been generated using a single sequencing platform. The number of typed donors differed by locus: roughly 629-640 for A, B, C, DRB1 and DQB1; 522 for DQA1; over 600 for DPA1; and roughly 470 for DPB1. Using immunosequencing, the study profiled T cell repertoires from some 670 subjects and related those repertoires to cytomegalovirus serostatus. Among 398 genotyped donors of the cohort, an average of 235,054 unique TCR beta nucleotide sequences were sequenced per donor, around a sixth of them non-productive. To decide whether each TCR beta V gene segment behaved as functional or pseudogenic, an earlier analysis of approximately 620 of the donors relied on high-throughput TCR beta sequencing. Along with the roughly 670-subject first cohort, a separate validation cohort of over 90 different subjects was used. Rather than drawing on any new phenotypic data, the later analysis identified candidate immune exposures from TCR beta sequences and the way those sequences occurred across donors. In a later genetic analysis, genome-wide SNP genotypes for about 55% of the roughly 700 donors were used, and that subset was treated as a discovery cohort. Several DR-DQ haplotypes were treated as single units for association and clustering because of strong linkage in the cohort. Donor age, sex, ethnicity and CMV serostatus were compiled alongside the repertoire data. To predict cytomegalovirus infection status, the study brought together high-throughput TCR immunosequencing, statistical association of individual TCRs with disease status, and machine learning. Both class I and class II loci were covered by HLA typing, at four-digit resolution. A later analysis re-examined previously published TCR beta repertoires from over 500 donors and added high-resolution HLA genotyping to investigate patterns of TCR occurrence. Around 300 gigabases of sequencing data and approximately 85 million unique TCR sequences were included in an early release covering several hundred HLA-typed donors.

What the authors observed across the whole study: Most CMV-associated TCR beta chains appeared to be HLA-restricted in a later analysis, and the HLA associations seemed to be driven largely by CMV exposure. A further reported finding was that TCR beta sequences accurately predicted the HLA-A and HLA-B alleles for most subjects in the first cohort. The presence/absence analyses assumed that sequencing depth was roughly uniform across donors, and that assumption may not be true. The authors suggested that the approach could potentially be extended to other disease states and immunological phenotypes. Linkage disequilibrium might explain the correlated functional status among segregating V segments, but an unknown experimental factor could not be excluded. The study gave a list of 150 to 200 TCR beta chains associated with cytomegalovirus. Around 16 rarely observed V segments, including chromosome 9 orphons, were excluded from the earlier analysis of a few hundred of the donors because counts were too low. A later genetic analysis associated a missense DCLRE1C variant with V-gene and J-gene trimming of TCR beta chains, and an independent cohort replicated the association. HLA typing was unavailable for some donors at each locus, so association tests used only the typed subset. In a later analysis, TCR association rates were found to vary across HLA loci, with the most associated TCRs seen for DRB1 alleles and the fewest for HLA-C alleles. A cluster of highly shared sequence variants was judged likely to represent a technical artifact of the sequencing pipeline. Immune exposure information for the cohort was limited to CMV serostatus. While some public TCRs were present in many individuals, most TCR sequences turned up only very rarely across donors. When HLA alleles, especially DR and DQ, strongly co-occurred, TCR associations were difficult to assign to individual alleles. Three of the identified cytomegalovirus-associated TCR beta chains were confirmed in vitro to be specific for cytomegalovirus antigens. An earlier analysis of approximately 570 of the donors showed that most TCR beta V segments appeared in productive rearrangements either about 90% or about 30% of the time, which broadly matched IMGT annotations. In a later analysis, several top co-occurrence clusters were reported to appear linked to parvovirus B19, influenza, CMV and Epstein-Barr virus. The 87-base-pair reads could not distinguish some IMGT-functional V segments, including TRBV6-2 and TRBV6-3, so those segments were excluded. A later analysis associated approximately 17,000 TCR beta sequences with specific HLA alleles at a false discovery rate of 0.05. In a later analysis, HLA-associated TCR beta chains were found to be more clonally expanded and to have lower generation probabilities than equally common non-associated chains. Only TCR beta chains were sequenced in this cohort, and the absence of alpha or paired-chain data limited detectable features. The classifier was reported to diagnose cytomegalovirus status with high specificity and sensitivity in both the original cohort and the validation cohort. Compared with the roughly 670-donor mean, donors in an Asian-associated ancestry cluster had fewer N-insertions in productive TCRs, according to a later genetic analysis.

The cohort consisted of hundreds of healthy bone marrow donors. At the time of sampling, all cohort members were nominally healthy, though unrecorded immune exposures were likely present. The donor was CMV seropositive and belonged to the group of 250 to 300 seropositive cohort members. Every donor gave a peripheral blood sample, and the peripheral blood mononuclear cells from that sample were used for TCR beta sequencing. Genomic DNA extraction from the blood cell samples was performed with the Qiagen DNeasy Blood Extraction Kit. From its cysteine to its phenylalanine, the CDR3 spans 13 amino acids. Kept here is only the CDR3 DNA, which spans 39 bases and is read in frame from base 1. V lost 8 bases and J lost 5 bases; the stretch between them is 15 bases long. Looking up the germline V gene yields CDR1 ENHRY and CDR2 SYGVKD. Library preparation was by the immunoSEQ multiplex PCR assay. For the multiplex PCR, a mixture combining 60 forward primers for TCR Vbeta segments and 13 reverse primers for TCR Jbeta segments was used. Amplification of the CDR3 region of rearranged TCR beta genes was performed with a multiplex PCR assay on genomic DNA. On the Illumina HiSeq System, the amplified TCR beta libraries were sequenced as 87-base-pair reads. As for how the authors treated the data: Across the 600 to 700 repertoires, a later analysis counted 80 million or so unique TCR beta chains, 8.5 million to 12 million of which were shared by at least two donors. Raw reads were error-corrected and collapsed into unique sequences with a nearest-neighbor algorithm that merged closely related sequences to remove PCR and sequencing errors. V, D and J gene segments were assigned by aligning CDR3 sequences to IMGT reference sequences. For a sequence to be retained, a match of at least six nucleotides to both a V gene segment and a J gene segment was required. A rearrangement counted as productive if the CDR3 had no stop codons and remained in frame with V and J, and every other rearrangement counted as non-productive. Following IMGT convention, CDR3 was defined as the stretch from the second conserved V-encoded cysteine to the conserved J-encoded phenylalanine. Sequences without an unambiguous match to a single V gene segment were excluded from the earlier analysis of a few hundred of the donors. An earlier analysis of several hundred of the donors classified V segments as functional when productive rearrangements were above 56.7% and as segregating when the standard deviation between donors was above 5%. A statistical classification framework was built to diagnose cytomegalovirus status from the catalog of TCR beta chain sequences. V and J gene assignment, in a later analysis, came from comparing TCR nucleotide sequences with IMGT/GENE-DB human TR gene sequences. In a later analysis, CDR3 sequences and most-parsimonious VDJ recombination scenarios were assigned using the TCRdist pipeline. In a later analysis, every TCR beta chain was defined by the combination of its CDR3 amino acid sequence and its V-gene family, and reads without a unique V-gene family were dropped. In a later analysis, 450 to 600 highly shared, low-generation-probability nucleotide sequences were removed to address suspected cross-contamination and a sequencing artifact. A later analysis calculated a clonal expansion index for each public chain from normalized within-repertoire ranks of inferred template counts. In a later analysis, generation probabilities were computed with a VDJ recombination model fitted to out-of-frame rearrangements, and the resulting probabilities were checked against IGoR. In a later analysis, hypergeometric tests were used to score TCR-TCR, TCR-HLA and TCR-CMV co-occurrence, with a repertoire-size bias correction applied to TCR pairs. A later analysis estimated false discovery rates by permuting HLA or CMV assignments 20 times. A later analysis grouped co-occurring TCRs with DBSCAN, adding TCRdist sequence similarity when clustering within HLA-allele-positive subsets. Repertoires with fewer than 30,000 or more than 120,000 public chains were left out of co-occurrence clustering, as were roughly five repertoires with anomalous nucleotide sharing. TCRdb took this table from immuneACCESS and kept in-frame rearrangements with V and J called. Such tables lack part of the clones; where checked against another copy, unresolved V genes explain under half of the gap, and the rest is unexplained. V, J and clone size derive from that table, while D and trimming were established from the DNA sequence. This sample gives 110,000 or so clones in total; 67% of them show up just once. The ten largest clones take up about 7.7% of the sample.

With respect to this clone: The antigen it binds to is not known. No per-base quality is available; no much larger clone lies one base away.

Sequenced: PBMCs. Here the chain combines TRBV10-3 and TRBJ1-1; a tentative D match to TRBD1 spans 6 bases. The TCR comes from a young man in good health and CMV-seropositive. CDR3 loop: CAIWQGGGTEAFF. The nucleotide sequence reads as follows: TGTGCCATCTGGCAAGGGGGTGGTACTGAAGCTTTCTTT.